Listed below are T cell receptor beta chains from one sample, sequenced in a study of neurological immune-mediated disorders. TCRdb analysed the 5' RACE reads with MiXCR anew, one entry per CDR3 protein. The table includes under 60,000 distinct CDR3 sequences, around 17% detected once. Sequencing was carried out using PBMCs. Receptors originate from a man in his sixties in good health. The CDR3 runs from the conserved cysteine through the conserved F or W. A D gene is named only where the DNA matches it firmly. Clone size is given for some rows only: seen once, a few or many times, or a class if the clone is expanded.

CSAKSGRYEQYF	TGCAGTGCGAAGTCAGGGAGATACGAGCAGTACTTC	.	TRBV20-1	TRBJ2-7	.
CASSLRGTGELFF	TGTGCCAGCAGCTTGCGGGGCACCGGGGAGCTGTTTTTT	.	TRBV7-2	TRBJ2-2	many
CSVELVPRGEQYF	TGCAGCGTCGAATTGGTACCCCGGGGAGAGCAGTACTTC	.	TRBV29-1	TRBJ2-7	.
CASSGVGSSYEQYF	TGTGCCAGCAGCGGGGTGGGTTCCTCCTACGAGCAGTACTTC	.	TRBV7-2	TRBJ2-7	many
CSARDRLGAGVREQFF	TGCAGTGCTAGAGATCGTCTTGGAGCGGGAGTACGGGAGCAGTTCTTC	TRBD2	TRBV20-1	TRBJ2-1	few
CASSLREGGPFYGYTF	TGTGCCAGCAGCCTTAGGGAGGGTGGGCCTTTCTATGGCTACACCTTC	.	TRBV5-5	TRBJ1-2	.
CASSAGTAQTGTQYF	TGCGCCAGCAGCGCGGGGACAGCCCAAACCGGTACGCAGTATTTT	.	TRBV5-1	TRBJ2-3	medium-sized
CSVIGGLAGSYNEQFF	TGCAGCGTTATTGGGGGACTAGCGGGAAGCTACAATGAGCAGTTCTTC	TRBD2	TRBV29-1	TRBJ2-1	many
CASSGGLEGQPQHF	TGTGCCAGCAGCGGCGGGCTAGAAGGGCAGCCCCAGCATTTT	.	TRBV5-6	TRBJ1-5	many
CSARERGARRVTEAFF	TGCAGTGCTAGAGAGAGAGGGGCGAGGAGGGTGACTGAAGCTTTCTTT	.	TRBV20-1	TRBJ1-1	.
CASSLRGTGSYEQYF	TGTGCCAGCAGTCTTCGGGGGACGGGGTCCTACGAGCAGTACTTC	.	TRBV12-3/TRBV12-4	TRBJ2-7	few
CASSLEANQPQHF	TGTGCCAGCAGCCTCGAAGCCAATCAGCCCCAGCATTTT	.	TRBV7-2	TRBJ1-5	many
CASSYAQGGSNSPLHF	TGCGCCAGCAGCTACGCTCAGGGGGGGAGTAATTCACCCCTCCACTTT	TRBD1	TRBV5-1	TRBJ1-6	many
CASSLVDSMNTEAFF	TGTGCCAGCAGCTTGGTTGACAGTATGAACACTGAAGCTTTCTTT	.	TRBV5-5	TRBJ1-1	many
CASIISGTNAYEQYF	TGTGCCAGCATAATTTCCGGGACAAACGCCTACGAGCAGTACTTC	.	TRBV5-8	TRBJ2-7	many
CASSLGGQGESEQYF	TGTGCCAGCAGCTTAGGAGGACAGGGGGAGTCCGAGCAGTACTTC	TRBD1	TRBV7-2	TRBJ2-7	many
CSARDLRGRGQETQYF	TGCAGTGCTAGAGATCTGCGAGGGAGGGGCCAAGAGACCCAGTACTTC	TRBD2	TRBV20-1	TRBJ2-5	many
CASSQVASGQETQYF	TGCGCCAGCAGCCAAGTAGCTAGCGGACAAGAGACCCAGTACTTC	TRBD2	TRBV4-3	TRBJ2-5	many
CASSETIAKNIQYF	TGCGCCAGCAGTGAGACAATAGCCAAAAACATTCAGTACTTC	.	TRBV5-1	TRBJ2-4	.
CASSYSQGIYGYTF	TGTGCCAGCAGTTACTCGCAGGGTATTTATGGCTACACCTTC	.	TRBV6-2/TRBV6-3	TRBJ1-2	many
CSASVSDQETQYF	TGCAGTGCTAGTGTTAGCGACCAAGAGACCCAGTACTTC	.	TRBV20-1	TRBJ2-5	many
CASTPTPGTLSTDTQYF	TGTGCCAGCACCCCCACCCCCGGGACCCTTTCCACAGATACGCAGTATTTT	.	TRBV6-5	TRBJ2-3	.
CASSPPPRDYGYTF	TGTGCCAGCAGCCCTCCTCCGCGGGACTATGGCTACACCTTC	.	TRBV9	TRBJ1-2	many
CASSLVAEGWNSPLHF	TGTGCCAGCAGCTTAGTGGCCGAGGGTTGGAATTCACCCCTCCACTTT	.	TRBV7-8	TRBJ1-6	many
CASSDPTGGGNQPQHF	TGTGCCAGCAGCGACCCGACAGGGGGCGGCAATCAGCCCCAGCATTTT	TRBD1	TRBV4-2	TRBJ1-5	.
CASSRVRSSYEQYF	TGTGCCAGCAGTCGCGTCCGGAGCTCCTACGAGCAGTACTTC	.	TRBV27	TRBJ2-7	many
CASSLLRGSSTYEQYF	TGTGCCAGCAGCTTACTACGCGGGAGCAGCACCTACGAGCAGTACTTC	TRBD2	TRBV7-2	TRBJ2-7	many
CASRTGIGQETQYF	TGCGCCAGCAGAACAGGGATAGGGCAAGAGACCCAGTACTTC	.	TRBV5-1	TRBJ2-5	many
CASQQGSGGYTF	TGTGCCAGCCAACAGGGGTCTGGCGGCTACACCTTC	TRBD1	TRBV18	TRBJ1-2	many
CASSQGLAGAETQYF	TGTGCCAGCAGTCAGGGACTAGCGGGAGCTGAGACCCAGTACTTC	TRBD2	TRBV27	TRBJ2-5	many
CASSLERPRGRETQYF	TGCGCCAGCAGCTTGGAACGGCCGAGGGGGCGGGAGACCCAGTACTTC	TRBD1	TRBV5-1	TRBJ2-5	many
CASSSGLDPEAFF	TGTGCCAGCAGCTCTGGTCTGGATCCAGAAGCTTTCTTT	.	TRBV7-9	TRBJ1-1	medium-sized
CSVGTTEQYF	TGCAGCGTTGGGACAACCGAGCAGTACTTC	.	TRBV29-1	TRBJ2-7	many
CSARRGNTIYF	TGCAGTGCTAGACGGGGAAACACCATATATTTT	.	TRBV20-1	TRBJ1-3	many
CASSSRRTLRTEAFF	TGTGCCAGCAGCTCTCGCCGGACACTCCGCACTGAAGCTTTCTTT	.	TRBV5-5	TRBJ1-1	many
CATSGTGGTDYEQYF	TGTGCCACCAGTGGGACAGGGGGGACGGACTACGAGCAGTACTTC	TRBD1	TRBV24-1	TRBJ2-7	many
CASSPEWRDEQYF	TGTGCCAGCTCACCTGAGTGGAGAGATGAGCAGTACTTC	.	TRBV18	TRBJ2-7	few
CASSLGLAGDRYEQFF	TGTGCCAGCAGCTTGGGACTAGCGGGAGATAGGTATGAGCAGTTCTTC	TRBD2	TRBV5-5	TRBJ2-1	many
CATSEAPSGTGRRDEQFF	TGTGCCACCAGTGAAGCCCCCTCCGGGACAGGGAGGAGGGATGAGCAGTTCTTC	TRBD1	TRBV24-1	TRBJ2-1	.
CATSDLGPYSTNTGELFF	TGTGCCACCAGTGATTTAGGTCCGTATAGTACGAACACCGGGGAGCTGTTTTTT	.	TRBV24-1	TRBJ2-2	many
CASSLEGGKGEKLFF	TGTGCCAGCAGCTTGGAAGGGGGCAAGGGTGAAAAACTGTTTTTT	TRBD1	TRBV5-6	TRBJ1-4	many
CSAPGLVGTDTQYF	TGCAGTGCTCCCGGACTAGTAGGAACAGATACGCAGTATTTT	TRBD2	TRBV20-1	TRBJ2-3	many
CSARKDSPYNEQFF	TGCAGTGCTAGAAAGGACAGCCCGTACAATGAGCAGTTCTTC	.	TRBV20-1	TRBJ2-1	many
CASTDRTDRNTEAFF	TGTGCCAGCACCGATAGGACTGATCGGAACACTGAAGCTTTCTTT	.	TRBV2	TRBJ1-1	once
CASSKATSGREMNEQFF	TGTGCCAGCAGTAAAGCGACTAGCGGGAGGGAAATGAATGAGCAGTTCTTC	TRBD2	TRBV7-9	TRBJ2-1	many
CASSQDAGSAGGLFADTQYF	TGTGCCAGCAGCCAAGATGCGGGGAGCGCGGGAGGGCTGTTCGCAGATACGCAGTATTTT	TRBD2	TRBV4-2	TRBJ2-3	many
CASSSLGSSYNEQFF	TGTGCCAGCAGCTCCCTAGGCAGCTCCTACAATGAGCAGTTCTTC	.	TRBV7-2	TRBJ2-1	many
CAISGEPNTEAFF	TGTGCCATCAGTGGAGAACCGAACACTGAAGCTTTCTTT	.	TRBV10-3	TRBJ1-1	many
CASTTDKRLGNTIYF	TGCGCCAGCACAACGGACAAGCGCCTTGGAAACACCATATATTTT	.	TRBV5-1	TRBJ1-3	many
CSARVLAGGTDTQYF	TGCAGTGCTAGAGTGCTAGCGGGAGGGACAGATACGCAGTATTTT	TRBD2	TRBV20-1	TRBJ2-3	many
CSVGGRGQETQYF	TGCAGTGTCGGGGGAAGGGGGCAGGAGACCCAGTACTTC	.	TRBV20-1	TRBJ2-5	many
CASSHSGSANNEQFF	TGTGCCAGCAGCCATAGCGGGAGTGCGAACAATGAGCAGTTCTTC	TRBD2	TRBV7-3	TRBJ2-1	.
CASSVIGLAKETQYF	TGTGCCAGCAGCGTAATCGGACTAGCGAAAGAGACCCAGTACTTC	TRBD2	TRBV9	TRBJ2-5	many
CASSEAWPDKETQYF	TGTGCCAGCAGTGAAGCGTGGCCAGACAAAGAGACCCAGTACTTC	.	TRBV2	TRBJ2-5	few
CASSYSRGETQYF	TGTGCCAGCAGTTACTCGAGAGGGGAGACCCAGTACTTC	.	TRBV6-5	TRBJ2-5	many
CASSQERAGSSYNEQFF	TGCGCCAGCAGCCAAGAAAGAGCGGGTAGCTCCTACAATGAGCAGTTCTTC	.	TRBV4-3	TRBJ2-1	.
CASSDPILQSRDNEQFF	TGTGCCAGCAGTGATCCAATCCTTCAATCCCGAGACAATGAGCAGTTCTTC	.	TRBV25-1	TRBJ2-1	many